What follows describes a single T cell receptor beta chain. Its target is not known. CDR3 length equals 17 residues. Germline CDR1 reads SGHRS; CDR2 reads YFSETQ. The record originates from a study of monozygotic twins with inflammatory bowel disease. Findings and limits, study-wide: Distinguishing T cell subtypes was not possible.

TCRdb re-called the 5' RACE reads; every CDR3 protein appears as one record, without DNA. With under 350,000 distinct CDR3 sequences in the sample, the ten largest clones hold less than 6.5%. This sequence joins TRBV5-1 and TRBJ2-1; TCRdb's D call of TRBD2 is untestable without DNA. Sequencing was done on a sample of blood. The sequence was collected from a human donor with ulcerative colitis or Crohn's disease, or a healthy co-twin of an affected twin (not recorded which). The CDR3 here is CASSLAGLAGGLDEQFF.